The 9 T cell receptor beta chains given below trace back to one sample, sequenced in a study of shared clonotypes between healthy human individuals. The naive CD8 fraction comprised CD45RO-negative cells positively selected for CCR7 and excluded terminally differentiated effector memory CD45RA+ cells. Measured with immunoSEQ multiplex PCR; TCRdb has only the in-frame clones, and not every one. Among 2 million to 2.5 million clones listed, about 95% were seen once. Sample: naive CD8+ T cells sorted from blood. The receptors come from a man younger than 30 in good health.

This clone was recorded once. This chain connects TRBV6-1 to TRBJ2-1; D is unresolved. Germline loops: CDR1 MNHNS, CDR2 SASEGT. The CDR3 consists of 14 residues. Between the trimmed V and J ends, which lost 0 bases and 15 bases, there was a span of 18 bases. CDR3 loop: CASSEAGAVVNRFF. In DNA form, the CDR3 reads TGTGCCAGCAGTGAAGCGGGCGCAGTCGTAAACCGGTTCTTC.

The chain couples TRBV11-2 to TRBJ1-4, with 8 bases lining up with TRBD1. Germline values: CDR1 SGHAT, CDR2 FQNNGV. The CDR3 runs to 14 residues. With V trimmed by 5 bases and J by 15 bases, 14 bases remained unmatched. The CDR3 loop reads CASSQIGPQDRVFF. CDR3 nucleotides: TGTGCCAGCAGCCAAATAGGCCCCCAGGACAGGGTGTTTTTT.

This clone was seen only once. CDR3 sequence reads: CASSPDTSSTEAFF. The DNA for the CDR3 is TGTGCCAGCAGCCCGGACACCTCAAGCACTGAAGCTTTCTTT. V is TRBV2 and J is TRBJ1-1, with a possible D match to TRBD1 (5 bases). The germline V gene has CDR1 SNHLY and CDR2 FYNNEI. The CDR3 length is 14 residues. V lost 6 bases and J 4 bases, leaving 15 bases between the germline ends.

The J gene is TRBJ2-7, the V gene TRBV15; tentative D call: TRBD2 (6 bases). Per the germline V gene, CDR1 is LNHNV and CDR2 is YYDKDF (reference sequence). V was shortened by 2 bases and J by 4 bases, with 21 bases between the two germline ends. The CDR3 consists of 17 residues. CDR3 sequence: CATSRPSEGPYSYEQYF. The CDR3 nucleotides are TGTGCCACCAGCAGACCCTCGGAGGGACCATATTCTTACGAGCAGTACTTC.

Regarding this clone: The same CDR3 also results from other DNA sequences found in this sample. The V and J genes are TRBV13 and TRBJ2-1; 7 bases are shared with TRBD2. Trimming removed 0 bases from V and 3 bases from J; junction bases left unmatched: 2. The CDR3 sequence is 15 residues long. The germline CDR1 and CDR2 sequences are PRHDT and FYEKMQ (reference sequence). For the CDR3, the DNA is TGTGCCAGCAGCTTAGGAGCGGGGATCTACAATGAGCAGTTCTTC. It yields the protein CASSLGAGIYNEQFF. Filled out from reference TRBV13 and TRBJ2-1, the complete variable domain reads AAGVIQSPRHLIKEKRETATLKCYPIPRHDTVYWYQQGPGQDPQFLISFYEKMQSDKGSIPDRFSAQQFSDYHSELNMSSLELGDSALYFCASSLGAGIYNEQFFGPGTRLTVL.

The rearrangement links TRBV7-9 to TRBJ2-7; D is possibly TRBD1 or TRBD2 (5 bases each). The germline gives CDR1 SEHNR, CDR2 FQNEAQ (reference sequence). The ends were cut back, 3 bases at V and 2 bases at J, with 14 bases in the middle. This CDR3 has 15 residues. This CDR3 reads CASSLGQGPAYEQYF. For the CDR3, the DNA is TGTGCCAGCAGCTTGGGGCAGGGACCCGCCTACGAGCAGTACTTC.

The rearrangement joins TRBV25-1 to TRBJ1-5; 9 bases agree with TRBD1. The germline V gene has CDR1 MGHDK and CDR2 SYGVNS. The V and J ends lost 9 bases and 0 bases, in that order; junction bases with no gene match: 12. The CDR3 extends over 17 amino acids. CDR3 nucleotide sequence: TGTGCCAGGCATAACAGGGGGCGGACTATTAGCAATCAGCCCCAGCATTTT. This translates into CARHNRGRTISNQPQHF.

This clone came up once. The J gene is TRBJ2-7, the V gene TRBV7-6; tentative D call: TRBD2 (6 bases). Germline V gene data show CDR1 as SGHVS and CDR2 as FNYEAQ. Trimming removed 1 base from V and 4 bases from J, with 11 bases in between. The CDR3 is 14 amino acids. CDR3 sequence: CASSLGGAGYEQYF. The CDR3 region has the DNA TGTGCCAGCAGCTTAGGGGGCGCGGGGTACGAGCAGTACTTC.

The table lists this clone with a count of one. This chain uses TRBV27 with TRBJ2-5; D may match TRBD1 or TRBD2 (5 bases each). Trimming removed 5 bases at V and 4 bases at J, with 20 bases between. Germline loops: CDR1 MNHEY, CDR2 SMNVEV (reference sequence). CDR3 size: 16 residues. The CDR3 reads CASSILSVAGAETQYF. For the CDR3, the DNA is TGTGCCAGCAGTATATTATCTGTGGCCGGGGCAGAGACCCAGTACTTC.